What follows are 23 T cell receptor beta chains derived from one specimen sequenced in a study of T-cell memory formation after mild COVID-19. TCRdb reanalysed the 5' RACE reads using MiXCR and keeps one entry per CDR3 protein. The sample has a few hundred thousand distinct CDR3 sequences; roughly a tenth are singletons. The sample comprised PBMCs or a T cell subset sorted from them (not recorded which). The receptors come from a man aged 18 to 30 who had mild COVID-19 (a few samples of this study predate the infection). Cell type and time point are not known.

The chain couples TRBV6-6 to TRBJ2-3; D unresolved. This CDR3 is 11 amino acids long. Trimming took 6 bases from V and 3 from J, leaving 4 bases between them. Germline V lookup: CDR1 MNHNY, CDR2 SVGAGI (reference sequence). CDR3 sequence reads: CASRATDTQYF. DNA for the CDR3: TGTGCCAGCAGGGCGACAGATACGCAGTATTTT.

This clonotype has a handful of counts. The chain has TRBV7-2 and TRBJ2-2, with D unclear. CDR1 SGHTA and CDR2 FQGNSA come from the germline V gene. Trimming stripped 1 base from V and 5 bases from J, with 5 bases between. The CDR3 spans 13 residues. The DNA of the CDR3 is TGTGCCAGCAGCTTAGTCTCAACCGGGGAGCTGTTTTTT. Protein: CASSLVSTGELFF. The full variable domain, completed using reference TRBV7-2 and TRBJ2-2, is GAGVSQSPSNKVTEKGKDVELRCDPISGHTALYWYRQSLGQGLEFLIYFQGNSAPDKSGLPSDRFSAERTGGSVSTLTIQRTQQEDSAVYLCASSLVSTGELFFGEGSRLTVL.

The CDR3, as DNA: TGTGCCAGCAGGGGATCCCTCCGGGGGGGAAAAAACGAGCAGTACGTC. Its protein is CASRGSLRGGKNEQYV. The rearrangement links TRBV2 to TRBJ2-7; 8 bases fit TRBD2. The germline gives CDR1 SNHLY, CDR2 FYNNEI. J was trimmed by 5 bases and V by 6 bases; bases with no gene match: 15. This CDR3 spans 16 amino acids.

The V call is TRBV3-1, the J call TRBJ2-7; D is unclear. Trimming removed 3 bases from V and 3 bases from J, with 9 bases in between. This CDR3 is 13 amino acids long. Germline assignment: CDR1 LGHDT and CDR2 YNNKEL (reference sequence). DNA of the CDR3: TGTGCCAGCAGCCAGAGGACGGGCTACGAGCAGTACTTC. The encoded protein is CASSQRTGYEQYF.

The V call is TRBV6-2 or TRBV6-3, the J call TRBJ2-1, with D possibly being TRBD1 (5 bases). The germline gives CDR1 MNHEY, CDR2 SVGEGT. V was pared by 2 bases and J by 2 bases, with 7 bases between. The CDR3 totals 14 residues. The CDR3 protein is CASSYGATYNEQFF. The CDR3 DNA reads TGTGCCAGCAGTTACGGGGCGACCTACAATGAGCAGTTCTTC.

This clonotype was detected only a few times. CDR3 sequence: CASSIGTGGYTF. As DNA, the CDR3 is TGTGCCAGCAGTATCGGGACGGGCGGCTACACCTTC. V usage is TRBV12-3 or TRBV12-4 and J usage is TRBJ1-2; the D gene is possibly TRBD1 (5 bases). The CDR3 is made up of 12 amino acids. Trimming left V 5 bases short and J 8 bases short, with 12 bases between.

This clonotype was detected ten times or more. The rearrangement links TRBV3-1 to TRBJ2-7; TRBD1 aligns across 8 bases. Germline CDR1 is LGHDT and CDR2 is YNNKEL (reference sequence). CDR3 length: 14 residues. With 4 bases clipped from V and 3 bases from J, the junction kept 5 bases outside the gene matches. Here the CDR3 reads CASSRITGGYEQYF. The CDR3 nucleotides read TGTGCCAGCAGCCGCATCACAGGGGGCTACGAGCAGTACTTC.

This clonotype appeared many times. This chain links TRBV9 with TRBJ1-5; maybe TRBD1 (5 bases). CDR3 size: 15 residues. V lost 4 bases, J lost 5 bases, and 16 bases lay in between. Looked up from germline, CDR1 is SGDLS and CDR2 is YYNGEE. The CDR3 sequence is CASSRGLGEDQPQHF. CDR3 in DNA: TGTGCCAGCAGCCGCGGGCTGGGGGAGGATCAGCCCCAGCATTTT.

The V and J genes are TRBV5-1 and TRBJ1-6; D unresolved. CDR3 length: 14 amino acids. Germline V lookup: CDR1 SGHRS, CDR2 YFSETQ. The V gene lost 0 bases and the J gene lost 10 bases, with 11 bases spanning the gap. The CDR3 loop reads CASSLGGIDSPLHF. The CDR3 DNA reads TGCGCCAGCAGCTTGGGGGGTATTGACTCACCCCTCCACTTT. The full variable domain, its missing parts supplied by reference TRBV5-1 and TRBJ1-6, is KAGVTQTPRYLIKTRGQQVTLSCSPISGHRSVSWYQQTPGQGLQFLFEYFSETQRNKGNFPGRFSGRQFSNSRSEMNVSTLELGDSALYLCASSLGGIDSPLHFGNGTRLTVT.

V gene TRBV10-2 combines with J gene TRBJ2-1; a possible D gene is TRBD1 (5 bases). This CDR3 has 12 residues. In germline, CDR1 is WSHSY, CDR2 SAAADI. V shed 3 bases and J shed 7 bases, with 7 bases lying between them. The CDR3 nucleotides read TGCGCCAGCAGTGACTACAGGAATGAGCAGTTCTTC. Its translation: CASSDYRNEQFF.

This clonotype was counted only a few times. CDR3 loop: CSAGGQGRRETQYF. In DNA form, the CDR3 reads TGCAGTGCTGGGGGACAGGGGAGGAGAGAGACCCAGTACTTC. The chain is built from TRBV20-1 and TRBJ2-5; 10 positions match TRBD1. Germline V gene lookup returns CDR1 DFQATT and CDR2 SNEGSKA (reference sequence). This CDR3 is built from 14 residues. J gave up 4 bases and V 5 bases, and 7 bases lay outside the gene matches.

This chain connects TRBV3-1 to TRBJ2-5; 7 bases are a match to TRBD2. The CDR3 has 16 amino acids. From germline, CDR1 is LGHDT and CDR2 YNNKEL (reference sequence). The junction had 6 bases not matched to a gene; V was cut back by 0 bases and J by 2 bases. CDR3 nucleotides: TGTGCCAGCAGCCAAGATTGGGCGGGAGTACAAGAGACCCAGTACTTC. Protein sequence: CASSQDWAGVQETQYF.

The rearrangement links TRBV12-3 or TRBV12-4 to TRBJ2-6; tentative D call: TRBD2 (6 bases). Trimming cost V 3 bases and J 2 bases, with 14 bases left between them. The CDR3 totals 17 residues. The CDR3, as DNA: TGTGCCAGCAGTTTCCACCTAGCGAACGCTGGGGCCAACGTCCTGACTTTC. As protein: CASSFHLANAGANVLTF.

This clonotype was counted only a few times. The chain employs TRBV12-3 or TRBV12-4 and TRBJ1-2; the D gene is possibly TRBD1 (5 bases). The CDR3 covers 14 residues. V was pared by 3 bases and J by 3 bases, with 11 bases between. CDR3 sequence: CASSLRGLDYGYTF. CDR3 DNA: TGTGCCAGCAGTTTGAGGGGACTGGACTATGGCTACACCTTC.

This clonotype was counted only a few times. The CDR3 DNA reads TGTGCCAGCAGTTACGAGGGGATGGGGAGTCAGCCCCAGCATTTT. The encoded protein is CASSYEGMGSQPQHF. The chain employs TRBV6-2 or TRBV6-3 and TRBJ1-5; D is perhaps TRBD1 (5 bases). Germline V gene lookup returns CDR1 MNHEY and CDR2 SVGEGT. The CDR3 sequence is 15 residues long. V was cut by 2 bases and J by 6 bases, with 14 bases left in between.

The V and J genes are TRBV5-1 and TRBJ1-1; TRBD1 agrees at 11 bases. The CDR3 runs to 16 residues. CDR1 is SGHRS, CDR2 YFSETQ, per germline. V was clipped by 2 bases and J by 1 base; unmatched bases: 4. CDR3 DNA sequence: TGCGCCAGCAGCTTCTACGGACAGGGGGCGAACACTGAAGCTTTCTTT. Its protein is CASSFYGQGANTEAFF. Full variable domain (missing parts from reference TRBV5-1 and TRBJ1-1): KAGVTQTPRYLIKTRGQQVTLSCSPISGHRSVSWYQQTPGQGLQFLFEYFSETQRNKGNFPGRFSGRQFSNSRSEMNVSTLELGDSALYLCASSFYGQGANTEAFFGQGTRLTVV.

This clonotype was detected a few times. The rearrangement uses TRBV2 and TRBJ2-7; 10 bases agree with TRBD2. The germline V gene encodes CDR1 SNHLY and CDR2 FYNNEI. This CDR3 spans 17 amino acids. Trimming cost V 0 bases and J 3 bases; bases outside gene matches: 8. The CDR3 is CASSEAHRTSGVYEQYV. Here the CDR3 DNA reads TGTGCCAGCAGTGAAGCGCATCGGACTAGCGGAGTCTACGAGCAGTACGTC.

V usage is TRBV25-1 and J usage is TRBJ2-7; TRBD1 is a possible D gene (5 bases). Between the trimmed V and J ends, which lost 6 bases and 3 bases, there was a span of 15 bases. CDR3 size: 14 residues. Germline CDR1 is MGHDK and CDR2 is SYGVNS. CDR3 sequence: CASSKFQGSYEQYF. The DNA for the CDR3 is TGTGCCAGCAGCAAGTTTCAGGGTAGCTACGAGCAGTACTTC.

J is TRBJ2-2 and V is TRBV20-1; 9 bases are shared with TRBD2. Looked up from germline, CDR1 is DFQATT and CDR2 is SNEGSKA (reference sequence). The ends lost 1 base at V and 4 bases at J; junction bases unmatched: 7. The CDR3 is 16 amino acids. Here the CDR3 reads CSARVVAGAPTGELFF. CDR3 bases: TGCAGTGCTAGAGTGGTAGCGGGGGCCCCCACCGGGGAGCTGTTTTTT.

This clonotype has a count of ten or more. The gene calls are TRBV4-3 and TRBJ1-1, with D hard to call. Trimming stripped 1 base from V and 9 bases from J, with 18 bases between. Germline V gives CDR1 LGHNA, CDR2 YSLEER. This CDR3 has 15 amino acids. The DNA of the CDR3 is TGCGCCAGCAGCCAAGTATATTCCCAGGATCACCAAGCTTTCTTT. Amino acid sequence: CASSQVYSQDHQAFF.

This sequence joins TRBV12-3 or TRBV12-4 and TRBJ1-5; D gene ambiguous. V was pared by 4 bases and J by 4 bases, with 5 bases between. The CDR3 runs 12 residues. The CDR3 region has the DNA TGTGCCAGCAGTTACCTGAATCAGCCCCAGCATTTT. This translates into CASSYLNQPQHF.

The chain links TRBV6-6 to TRBJ1-2, with D maybe TRBD1 (5 bases). The germline CDR1 and CDR2 sequences are MNHNY and SVGAGI (reference sequence). The germline V and J ends were trimmed by 2 bases and 2 bases, with 12 bases remaining between them. The CDR3 covers 15 residues. CDR3 amino acids: CASSYDPGLNYGYTF. The CDR3 DNA follows: TGTGCCAGCAGTTACGACCCGGGGCTGAACTATGGCTACACCTTC.

In this sample, this clonotype turned up a few times. The rearrangement uses TRBV9 and TRBJ1-1; D possibly corresponds to TRBD1 (5 bases). Germline V lookup: CDR1 SGDLS, CDR2 YYNGEE. This CDR3 contains 14 residues. Trimming stripped 2 bases from V and 1 base from J, with 9 bases between. The CDR3 DNA follows: TGTGCCAGCAGCGTCGTGGGGCCGAACACTGAAGCTTTCTTT. It specifies CASSVVGPNTEAFF.